The subject of this entry is one TCR beta chain. The authors' processing: By means of reference gene primer amplification, nucleated cell counts were estimated. Repertoires were generated with immunoSEQ multiplex PCR, while TCRdb's copy carries only in-frame clones and drops some. The DNA gave D and trimming, while V, J and clone size come from that table. The repertoire holds approximately 100,000 clones, with 85% as singletons. The data belong to a study of blood T cell repertoires in COVID-19. Looking at the study overall: Acute-phase and convalescent COVID-19 samples originated in the United States, Italy and Spain.

Germline V CDR1 and CDR2: GTSNPN, SVGIG (reference sequence). The CDR3 sequence is 14 residues long. V lost 2 bases and J lost 1, with 12 bases in between. The specimen sequenced was peripheral blood. The chain combines TRBV30 with TRBJ2-7, with D possibly TRBD2 on 6 matching bases. This receptor was obtained from a woman in her seventies with active or convalescent COVID-19. CDR3 bases: TGTGCCTGGAGTTTGGGGGGAGCATCCTACGAGCAGTACTTC. This translates into CAWSLGGASYEQYF.